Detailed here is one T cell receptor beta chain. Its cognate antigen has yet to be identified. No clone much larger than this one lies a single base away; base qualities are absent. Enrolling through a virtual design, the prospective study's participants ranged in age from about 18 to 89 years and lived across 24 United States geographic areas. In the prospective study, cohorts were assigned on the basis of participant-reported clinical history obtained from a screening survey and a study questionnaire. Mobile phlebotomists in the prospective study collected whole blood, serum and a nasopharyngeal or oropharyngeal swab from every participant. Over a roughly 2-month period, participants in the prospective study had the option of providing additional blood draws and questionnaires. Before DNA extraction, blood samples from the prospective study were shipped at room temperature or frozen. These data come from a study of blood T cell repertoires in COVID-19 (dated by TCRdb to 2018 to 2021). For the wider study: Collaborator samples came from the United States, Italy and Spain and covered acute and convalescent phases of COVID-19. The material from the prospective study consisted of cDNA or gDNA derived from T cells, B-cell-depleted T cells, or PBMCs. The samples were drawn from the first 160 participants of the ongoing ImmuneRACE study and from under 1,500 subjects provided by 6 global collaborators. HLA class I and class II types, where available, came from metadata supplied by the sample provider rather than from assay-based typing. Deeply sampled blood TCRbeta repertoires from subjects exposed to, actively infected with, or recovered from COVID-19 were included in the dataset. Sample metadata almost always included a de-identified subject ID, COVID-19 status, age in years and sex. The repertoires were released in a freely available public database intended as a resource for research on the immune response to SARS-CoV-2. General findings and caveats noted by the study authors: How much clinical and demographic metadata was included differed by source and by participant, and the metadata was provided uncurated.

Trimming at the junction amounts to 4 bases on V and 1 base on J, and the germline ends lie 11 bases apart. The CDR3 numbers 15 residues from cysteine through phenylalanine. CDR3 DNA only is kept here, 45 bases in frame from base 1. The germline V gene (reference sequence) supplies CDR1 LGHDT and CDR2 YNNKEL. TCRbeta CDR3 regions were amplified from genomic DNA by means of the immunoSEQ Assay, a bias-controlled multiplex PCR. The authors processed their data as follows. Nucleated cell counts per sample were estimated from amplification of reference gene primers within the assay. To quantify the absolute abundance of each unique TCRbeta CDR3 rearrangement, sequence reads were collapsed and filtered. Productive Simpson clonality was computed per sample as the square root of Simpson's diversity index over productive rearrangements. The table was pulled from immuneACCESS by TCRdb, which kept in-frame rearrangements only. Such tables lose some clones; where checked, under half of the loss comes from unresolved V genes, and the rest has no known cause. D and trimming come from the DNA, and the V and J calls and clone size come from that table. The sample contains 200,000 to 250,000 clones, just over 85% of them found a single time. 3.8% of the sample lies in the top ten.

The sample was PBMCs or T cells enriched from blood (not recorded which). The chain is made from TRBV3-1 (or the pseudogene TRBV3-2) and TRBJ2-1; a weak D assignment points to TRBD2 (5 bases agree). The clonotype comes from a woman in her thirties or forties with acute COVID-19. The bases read TGTGCCAGCAGCCTACGCGGCGGGTCCTACAATGAGCAGTTCTTC. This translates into CASSLRGGSYNEQFF.